Listed below are T cell receptor beta chains from one sample, sequenced in a study of response to subunit inactivated influenza vaccine. Each CDR3 protein is one row after TCRdb ran MiXCR on the RT-PCR reads. The repertoire has under 500,000 distinct CDR3 sequences, over 9.5% of them found once; the top ten carry approximately 12%. The sequences come from PBMCs from blood, collected 45 days after vaccination. Receptors originate from a man in his fifties who received an inactivated influenza vaccine. The CDR3 runs from the conserved cysteine through the conserved F or W. D genes are given only for firm matches. Expanded clones get a size class; other rows say once, few or many, or leave the size out.

d_gene,v_gene,abundance,j_gene,CDR3aa,CDR3nt
NA,TRBV20-1,NA,TRBJ1-4,CSAWSWGTNEKLFF,TGCAGTGCTTGGTCCTGGGGAACTAATGAAAAACTGTTTTTT
NA,TRBV7-2,NA,TRBJ1-1,CASSLSGLGGNTEAFF,TGTGCCAGCAGCTTATCGGGCCTAGGGGGGAACACTGAAGCTTTCTTT
NA,TRBV10-3,few,TRBJ1-2,CAISAGFGNYGYTF,TGTGCCATCAGTGCAGGGTTTGGGAACTATGGCTACACCTTC
NA,TRBV4-2,many,TRBJ1-2,CASSQVSAYGYTF,TGTGCCAGCAGCCAAGTTTCGGCTTATGGCTACACCTTC
TRBD1,TRBV4-1,few,TRBJ2-1,CASSPADRAGEQFF,TGCGCCAGCAGCCCAGCGGACAGGGCAGGTGAGCAGTTCTTC
TRBD1,TRBV20-1,few,TRBJ1-6,CSAIDRGVGVSPLHF,TGCAGTGCTATTGACAGGGGAGTGGGTGTTTCACCCCTCCACTTT
NA,TRBV12-3/TRBV12-4,many,TRBJ1-1,CASSLGTWGRANTEAFF,TGTGCCAGCAGTTTGGGAACGTGGGGCAGGGCGAACACTGAAGCTTTCTTT
TRBD1,TRBV7-2,few,TRBJ2-7,CASSVRGPPYEQYF,TGTGCCAGCAGCGTCAGGGGGCCTCCCTACGAGCAGTACTTC
NA,TRBV4-2,NA,TRBJ2-3,CASSQDMYGSDTQYF,TGTGCCAGCAGCCAAGATATGTACGGCTCAGATACGCAGTATTTT
NA,TRBV12-3/TRBV12-4,few,TRBJ2-6,CASTPSPRLSGANVLTF,TGTGCCAGCACCCCTTCCCCCCGACTCTCTGGGGCCAACGTCCTGACTTTC
TRBD1,TRBV20-1,many,TRBJ1-5,CSVQGAGNQPQHF,TGCAGTGTACAGGGGGCGGGCAATCAGCCCCAGCATTTT
TRBD1,TRBV28,few,TRBJ2-5,CASSKPRDRVEETQYF,TGTGCCAGCAGCAAACCCCGGGACAGGGTGGAGGAGACCCAGTACTTC
NA,TRBV20-1,NA,TRBJ2-5,CSATDTFQETQYF,TGCAGTGCTACCGACACCTTCCAAGAGACCCAGTACTTC
NA,TRBV7-9,NA,TRBJ1-5,CASSSGREGSNQPQHF,TGTGCCAGCAGCTCCGGCCGGGAGGGGAGCAATCAGCCCCAGCATTTT
NA,TRBV3-1,many,TRBJ2-7,CASSQLGGRPYEQYF,TGTGCCAGCAGCCAGTTAGGCGGGCGACCCTACGAGCAGTACTTC
TRBD2,TRBV5-1,NA,TRBJ2-1,CASSSLTSYEQFF,TGCGCCAGCAGCTCCCTGACTAGCTATGAGCAGTTCTTC
NA,TRBV7-2,few,TRBJ2-7,CASSPGRLVEQYF,TGTGCCAGCAGCCCGGGACGTCTCGTCGAGCAGTACTTC
NA,TRBV4-3,many,TRBJ2-5,CASSQDLGGKETQYF,TGCGCCAGCAGCCAAGATCTTGGGGGGAAAGAGACCCAGTACTTC
NA,TRBV27,NA,TRBJ2-7,CASSLKSGYEQYF,TGTGCCAGCAGTTTAAAATCGGGTTACGAGCAGTACTTC
TRBD2,TRBV12-3/TRBV12-4,many,TRBJ2-7,CASTMTSGRVYEQYF,TGTGCCAGCACCATGACTAGCGGGAGGGTCTACGAGCAGTACTTC
TRBD1,TRBV15,many,TRBJ2-7,CATSGDRGPYEQYF,TGTGCCACCAGCGGGGACAGGGGGCCTTACGAGCAGTACTTC
TRBD2,TRBV20-1,NA,TRBJ2-4,CSASPAGGGKNIQYF,TGCAGTGCTAGTCCAGCGGGGGGAGGAAAAAACATTCAGTACTTC
NA,TRBV4-1,many,TRBJ2-7,CASSPRGSEPYYEQYF,TGCGCCAGCAGCCCCCGTGGTTCAGAGCCCTACTACGAGCAGTACTTC
NA,TRBV7-6,NA,TRBJ2-5,CASSPSWQRQSETQYF,TGTGCCAGCAGCCCCTCCTGGCAACGGCAGTCAGAGACCCAGTACTTC
NA,TRBV12-3/TRBV12-4,many,TRBJ2-7,CASSFGGNVYEQYF,TGTGCCAGCAGTTTCGGCGGGAATGTATACGAGCAGTACTTC
NA,TRBV20-1,many,TRBJ2-1,CSATSQGNEQFF,TGCAGTGCGACAAGCCAGGGTAATGAGCAGTTCTTC
NA,TRBV5-5,many,TRBJ1-2,CASSLVLRGGYGYTF,TGTGCCAGCAGCTTGGTTTTGAGGGGGGGATATGGCTACACCTTC
NA,TRBV5-1,few,TRBJ2-1,CASSLNPPGVSSYNEQFF,TGCGCCAGCAGCTTGAACCCGCCTGGCGTTAGCTCCTACAATGAGCAGTTCTTC
TRBD2,TRBV12-3/TRBV12-4,NA,TRBJ2-3,CASSLYEGGTDTQYF,TGTGCCAGCAGTTTGTATGAGGGAGGGACAGATACGCAGTATTTT
NA,TRBV12-3/TRBV12-4,many,TRBJ1-2,CASSLWNIGYGYTF,TGTGCCAGCAGTTTATGGAACATCGGTTATGGCTACACCTTC
TRBD1,TRBV5-1,NA,TRBJ1-1,CASSFWGTGRPTEAFF,TGCGCCAGCAGCTTCTGGGGGACAGGGAGGCCAACTGAAGCTTTCTTT
TRBD2,TRBV7-3,NA,TRBJ2-2,CASSLISGLAGPGELFF,TGTGCCAGCAGCTTAATCAGCGGGCTAGCGGGACCCGGGGAGCTGTTTTTT
NA,TRBV6-2/TRBV6-3,NA,TRBJ2-3,CASSYGAENTDTQYF,TGTGCCAGCAGTTACGGAGCGGAGAACACAGATACGCAGTATTTT
NA,TRBV11-1,few,TRBJ2-3,CASSPGHTTQYF,TGTGCCAGCAGCCCTGGACACACTACGCAGTATTTT
TRBD2,TRBV20-1,few,TRBJ2-5,CSALPGGRETQYF,TGCAGTGCTCTCCCGGGGGGGAGAGAGACCCAGTACTTC
NA,TRBV4-3,NA,TRBJ2-7,CASSQDFRAEQYF,TGCGCCAGCAGCCAGGATTTTCGGGCGGAGCAGTACTTC
NA,TRBV10-3,many,TRBJ2-5,CAIRDGRLQETQYF,TGTGCCATCAGAGACGGACGGTTACAAGAGACCCAGTACTTC
NA,TRBV20-1,NA,TRBJ2-5,CSAIIPPANQETQYF,TGCAGTGCTATCATCCCACCAGCAAACCAAGAGACCCAGTACTTC
TRBD2,TRBV5-1,few,TRBJ2-3,CASSSIAGGTDTQYF,TGCGCCAGCAGTTCAATAGCGGGGGGCACAGATACGCAGTATTTT
NA,TRBV5-5,few,TRBJ1-1,CASSFSDGFTEAFF,TGTGCCAGCAGCTTCTCGGACGGGTTCACTGAAGCTTTCTTT
NA,TRBV5-1,many,TRBJ2-6,CASSLVYGGRGGSGANVLTF,TGCGCCAGCAGCTTGGTGTATGGCGGCAGGGGGGGATCTGGGGCCAACGTCCTGACTTTC
NA,TRBV3-1,many,TRBJ2-5,CASSQNSRLSTETQYF,TGTGCCAGCAGCCAAAACTCCCGGCTTTCGACAGAGACCCAGTACTTC
TRBD2,TRBV3-1,many,TRBJ2-1,CASSQDGRLASYNEQFF,TGTGCCAGCAGCCAAGATGGGAGACTAGCCTCCTACAATGAGCAGTTCTTC
TRBD1,TRBV28,NA,TRBJ2-1,CASSSPSGTDSYNEQFF,TGTGCCAGCAGTTCTCCTTCGGGGACAGACTCCTACAATGAGCAGTTCTTC
NA,TRBV7-2,NA,TRBJ2-7,CASSSADGYEQYF,TGTGCCAGCAGCTCGGCGGACGGCTACGAGCAGTACTTC
TRBD2,TRBV10-2,few,TRBJ2-5,CASRIGTSGQETQYF,TGCGCCAGCAGGATCGGGACTAGCGGACAAGAGACCCAGTACTTC
TRBD2,TRBV25-1,NA,TRBJ2-1,CASSESASGTLRGNEQFF,TGTGCCAGCAGTGAAAGCGCTAGCGGGACACTTCGGGGCAATGAGCAGTTCTTC
NA,TRBV9,many,TRBJ2-7,CASSYGQAPPYEQYF,TGTGCCAGCAGTTATGGGCAGGCGCCTCCCTACGAGCAGTACTTC
NA,TRBV12-3/TRBV12-4,many,TRBJ2-2,CASSLEGHTGELFF,TGTGCCAGCAGTTTGGAAGGGCACACCGGGGAGCTGTTTTTT
TRBD1,TRBV9,many,TRBJ1-1,CASSFGTVTEAFF,TGTGCCAGCAGCTTCGGGACAGTCACTGAAGCTTTCTTT
NA,TRBV10-3,NA,TRBJ2-1,CAIKASPNEQFF,TGTGCCATCAAGGCTAGCCCGAATGAGCAGTTCTTC
TRBD2,TRBV29-1,many,TRBJ2-3,CSVDSYGGAGHTDTQYF,TGCAGCGTTGACTCCTACGGGGGGGCCGGGCACACAGATACGCAGTATTTT
NA,TRBV27,NA,TRBJ2-7,CASSLRGESYEQYF,TGTGCCAGCAGTTTAAGGGGGGAAAGCTACGAGCAGTACTTC
TRBD1,TRBV27,NA,TRBJ2-7,CASSSQGGTGGYEQYF,TGTGCCAGCAGTTCACAGGGTGGGACAGGCGGGTACGAGCAGTACTTC
NA,TRBV2,many,TRBJ2-3,CASSVGTDTQYF,TGCGCCAGCAGCGTAGGGACAGATACGCAGTATTTT
NA,TRBV15,NA,TRBJ1-4,CATRGTPTNEKLFF,TGTGCCACCAGAGGGACACCAACTAATGAAAAACTGTTTTTT
TRBD1,TRBV10-3,many,TRBJ2-3,CAIRRTGTSTDTQYF,TGTGCCATCAGGAGGACAGGGACAAGCACAGATACGCAGTATTTT
TRBD1,TRBV28,few,TRBJ2-7,CARNNRGGEQYF,TGTGCCAGGAACAACAGGGGCGGAGAGCAGTACTTC
TRBD1,TRBV12-3/TRBV12-4,many,TRBJ2-7,CASSWTGENEQYF,TGTGCCAGCAGTTGGACAGGGGAGAACGAGCAGTACTTC